These T cell receptor beta chains were read from a single sample in a study of identical twins. TCRdb independently ran MiXCR on the 5' RACE reads; one entry per CDR3 protein. The sample holds about 790,000 distinct CDR3 sequences, around a sixth seen once. This sample also appeared in a second study, on T cells expressing NK-cell markers.

Sample: PBMCs. The receptors originated from a woman under 30 in good health. Each CDR3 is given with its conserved first and last residue. D genes are given only for firm matches. Size values are once, few and many counts, or a class for expanded clones, and some rows have none.

TRBV5-6	15	once	TRBJ2-2	TRBD2	CASSLTSGENGELFF	TGTGCCAGCAGCCTTACTAGCGGGGAAAACGGGGAGCTGTTTTTT
TRBV6-5	16	few	TRBJ2-7	-	CASSYSSGRSNYEQYF	TGTGCCAGCAGTTACTCCTCAGGGAGAAGCAACTACGAGCAGTACTTC
TRBV20-1	16	-	TRBJ1-1	TRBD1	CSARVSHKTGGTEAFF	TGCAGTGCTAGAGTGTCCCACAAGACAGGGGGAACTGAAGCTTTCTTT
TRBV29-1	11	few	TRBJ2-1	-	CSVEDREGEFF	TGCAGCGTTGAAGATCGGGAAGGGGAGTTCTTC
TRBV7-9	13	few	TRBJ2-1	-	CASSLDFRGSRFF	TGTGCCAGCAGCTTAGATTTCAGGGGCTCGCGGTTCTTC
TRBV29-1	12	once	TRBJ1-2	TRBD1	CSGLGQGRGYTF	TGCAGCGGCCTCGGACAGGGGCGCGGCTACACCTTC
TRBV7-9	15	-	TRBJ2-5	TRBD2	CASSLASGGQETQYF	TGTGCCAGCAGCTTAGCTAGCGGGGGTCAAGAGACCCAGTACTTC
TRBV6-5	15	-	TRBJ1-1	TRBD1	CASSYGTDMNTEAFF	TGTGCCAGCAGTTACGGGACAGACATGAACACTGAAGCTTTCTTT
TRBV6-5	12	-	TRBJ2-7	-	CASSYLRYEQYF	TGTGCCAGCAGTTACTTACGTTACGAGCAGTACTTC
TRBV9	15	-	TRBJ2-3	TRBD2	CASSASGGHTDTQYF	TGTGCCAGCAGCGCTAGCGGGGGCCACACAGATACGCAGTATTTT
TRBV20-1	13	few	TRBJ2-7	-	CSARSPFSYEQYF	TGCAGTGCCCGATCCCCCTTCTCCTACGAGCAGTACTTC
TRBV12-3/TRBV12-4	14	many	TRBJ1-2	TRBD1	CASSVGQANYGYTF	TGTGCCAGCAGTGTGGGACAGGCCAACTATGGCTACACCTTC
TRBV7-2	11	few	TRBJ2-1	-	CASSLQYEQFF	TGTGCCAGCAGCCTCCAGTATGAGCAGTTCTTC
TRBV6-1	13	-	TRBJ2-4	TRBD2	CASRPHLREGLNF	TGTGCCAGCAGACCTCACCTCCGGGAGGGGCTCAACTTC
TRBV10-3	13	-	TRBJ1-1	TRBD1	CAISGGTAYAAFF	TGTGCCATCAGTGGGGGGACAGCTTACGCGGCTTTCTTT